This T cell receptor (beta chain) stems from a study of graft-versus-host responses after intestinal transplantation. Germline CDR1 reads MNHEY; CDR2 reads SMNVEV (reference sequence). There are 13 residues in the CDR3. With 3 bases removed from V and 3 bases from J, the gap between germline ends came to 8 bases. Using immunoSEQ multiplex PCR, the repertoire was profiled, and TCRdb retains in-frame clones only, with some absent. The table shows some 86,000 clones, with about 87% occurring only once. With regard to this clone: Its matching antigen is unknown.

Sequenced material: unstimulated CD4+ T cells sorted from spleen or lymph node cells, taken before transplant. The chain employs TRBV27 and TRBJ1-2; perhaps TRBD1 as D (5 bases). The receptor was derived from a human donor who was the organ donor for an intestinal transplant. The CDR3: CASSLGEDYGYTF. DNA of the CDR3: TGTGCCAGCAGTTTGGGGGAGGACTATGGCTACACCTTC.